The source of this TCR beta chain is a study of blood T cell repertoires in COVID-19 (dated by TCRdb to 2018 to 2021). With regard to the full study: Collaborator samples came from the United States, Italy and Spain and covered acute and convalescent phases of COVID-19. Subjects who had been exposed to COVID-19, were actively infected with it, or had recovered from it provided the deeply sampled blood TCRbeta repertoires that made up the dataset. The repertoires were made available in a free public database intended to serve as a resource for research on the immune response to SARS-CoV-2. Samples were obtained from the ongoing ImmuneRACE study (first 160 participants) and from some 1,200 subjects provided by 6 global collaborators. Where available, HLA class I and class II types were taken from metadata supplied by the sample provider and were not determined by assay-based typing. Sample metadata almost always included a de-identified subject ID, COVID-19 status, age in years and sex. The prospective study material was composed of cDNA or gDNA derived from T cells, B-cell-depleted T cells, or PBMCs. The paper as a whole reports these results and caveats: Clinical and demographic metadata were provided uncurated, with the amount varying by source and participant.

The immunoSEQ Assay, a bias-controlled multiplex PCR, was used to amplify TCRbeta CDR3 regions from genomic DNA. In the authors' own workflow: The number of nucleated cells in each sample was estimated by amplification of reference gene primers within the assay. To quantify the absolute abundance of each unique TCRbeta CDR3 rearrangement, sequence reads were collapsed and filtered. For each sample, productive Simpson clonality was calculated as the square root of Simpson's diversity index across productive rearrangements. TCRdb retrieved this table from immuneACCESS and kept in-frame rearrangements only. Not all clones are present; in checked studies, unresolved V genes account for under half, and no reason is known for the remainder. For V, J and clone size, that table is used; D and trimming come from the DNA. This sample holds 35,000 to 50,000 clones; 83% were observed only once. The top ten hold approximately 6% of the sample.

Worth noting for this clone: There is no known antigen for this receptor. No base quality information exists; no much larger clone differs at one position.

Germline trimming: 4 bases from V, 9 bases from J; junction bases outside gene matches: 15. The CDR3 runs 16 residues from the cysteine to the phenylalanine. Only the CDR3 DNA is retained, 48 bases long and in frame from the first base. The germline V gene yields KGHSH for CDR1 and LQKENI for CDR2. The collaborating institutions used their own protocols to collect whole blood in K2EDTA tubes. For TCRbeta analysis, collaborator samples were shipped as frozen whole blood, as isolated PBMCs, or as DNA extracted from either sample type. The clonotype comes from a woman older than 75 with acute or convalescent COVID-19. Sample: peripheral blood. This chain is built from TRBV18 and TRBJ2-1; 7 bases in between match TRBD1. The CDR3 protein sequence reads: CASSLRDSPRESEQFF. Here is the DNA: TGTGCCAGCTCACTTCGGGACAGCCCCAGGGAGAGTGAGCAGTTCTTC.